This T cell receptor beta chain was sequenced during a study of vaccination and CD4 T cells after COVID-19. About the study: The authors gave control cultures a CEFX pool, an HIV-1 Nef pool, or no peptide.

To note about this clonotype: Its antigen is unidentified.

Sequencing of cultured CD4+ T cell DNA used the Oncomine TCR Beta short-read assay. TCRdb re-analysed the PCR reads in MiXCR, keeping a single row per CDR3 protein. This sample has 20,000 to 25,000 distinct CDR3 sequences; 35% occur once, and the top ten carry around 8.6%. Documented time point: late sampling 161 to 241 days after vaccination in three convalescent patients. Described treatment: roughly 11-day PBMC culture with coronavirus spike peptide pools or control peptides (ViraFEST assay). The V end was cut by 5 bases, the J end by 3 bases, with 22 bases between. CDR3 size: 17 residues. Germline-derived CDR1 and CDR2 are KGHDR and SFDVKD.

The origin of this receptor is a human donor who had recovered from COVID-19. Sequencing used CD4+ T cells from blood, cultured in vitro, obtained about 7 months after SARS-CoV-2 vaccination. The chain is built from TRBV24-1 and TRBJ2-7, with unresolved D. The CDR3 is CATSARPGTDLFYEQYF. CDR3 sequence (DNA): TGTGCCACCAGTGCCCGGCCAGGAACCGACCTTTTCTACGAGCAGTACTTC.